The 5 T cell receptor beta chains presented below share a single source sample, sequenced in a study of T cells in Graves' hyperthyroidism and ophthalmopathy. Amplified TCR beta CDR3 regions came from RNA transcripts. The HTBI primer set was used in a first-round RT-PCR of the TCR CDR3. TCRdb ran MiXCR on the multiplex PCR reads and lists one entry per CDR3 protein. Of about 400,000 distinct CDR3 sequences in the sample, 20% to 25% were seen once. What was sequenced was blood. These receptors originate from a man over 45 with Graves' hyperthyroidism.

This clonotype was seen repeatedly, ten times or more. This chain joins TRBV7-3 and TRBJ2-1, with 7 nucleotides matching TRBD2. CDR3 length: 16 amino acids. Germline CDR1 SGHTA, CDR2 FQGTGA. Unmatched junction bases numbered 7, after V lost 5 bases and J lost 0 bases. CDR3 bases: TGTGCCAGCAGCCCCCGGACGGGAGGCTCCTACAATGAGCAGTTCTTC. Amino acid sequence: CASSPRTGGSYNEQFF.

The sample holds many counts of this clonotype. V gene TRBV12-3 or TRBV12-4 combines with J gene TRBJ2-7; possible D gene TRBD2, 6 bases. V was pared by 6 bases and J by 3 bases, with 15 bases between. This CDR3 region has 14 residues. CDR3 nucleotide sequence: TGTGCCAGCAGCCTCAAGGACTATCACTACGAGCAGTACTTC. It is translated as CASSLKDYHYEQYF.

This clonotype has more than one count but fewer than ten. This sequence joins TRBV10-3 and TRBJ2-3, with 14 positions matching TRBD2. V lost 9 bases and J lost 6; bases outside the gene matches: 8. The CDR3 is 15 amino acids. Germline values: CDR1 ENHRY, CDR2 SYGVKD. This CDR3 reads CAISTSGREMDTQYF. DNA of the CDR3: TGTGCCATTTCGACTAGCGGGAGGGAAATGGATACGCAGTATTTT.

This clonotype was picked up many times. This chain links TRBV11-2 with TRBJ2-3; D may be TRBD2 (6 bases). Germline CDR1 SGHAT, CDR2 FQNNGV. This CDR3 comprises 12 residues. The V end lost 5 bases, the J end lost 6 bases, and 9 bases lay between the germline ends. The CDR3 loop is CASSPGGDTQYF. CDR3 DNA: TGTGCCAGCAGCCCAGGAGGGGATACGCAGTATTTT.

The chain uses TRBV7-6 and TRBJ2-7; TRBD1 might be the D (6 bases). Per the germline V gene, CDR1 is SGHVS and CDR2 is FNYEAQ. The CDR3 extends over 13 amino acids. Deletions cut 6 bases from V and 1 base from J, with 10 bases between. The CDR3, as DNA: TGTGCCAGCAGACAGGGATCTTCCTACGAGCAGTACTTC. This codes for CASRQGSSYEQYF.